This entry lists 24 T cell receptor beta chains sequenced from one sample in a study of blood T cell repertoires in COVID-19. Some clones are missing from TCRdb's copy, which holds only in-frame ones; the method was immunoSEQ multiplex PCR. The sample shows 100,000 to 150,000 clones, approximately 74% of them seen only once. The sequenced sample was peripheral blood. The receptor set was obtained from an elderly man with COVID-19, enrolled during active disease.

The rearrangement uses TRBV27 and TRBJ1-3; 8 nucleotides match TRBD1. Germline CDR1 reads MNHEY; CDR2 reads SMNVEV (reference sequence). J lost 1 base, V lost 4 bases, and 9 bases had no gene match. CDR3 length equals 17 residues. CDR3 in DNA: TGTGCCAGCAGTTCCGCCAGGGGGCAGTATTCTGGAAACACCATATATTTT. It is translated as CASSSARGQYSGNTIYF.

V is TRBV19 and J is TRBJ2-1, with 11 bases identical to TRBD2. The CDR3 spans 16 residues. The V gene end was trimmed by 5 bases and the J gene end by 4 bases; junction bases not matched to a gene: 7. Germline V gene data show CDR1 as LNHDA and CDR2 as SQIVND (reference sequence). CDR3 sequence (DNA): TGTGCCAGTAGTCCCCCCGGGACTAGCGGATACAATGAGCAGTTCTTC. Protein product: CASSPPGTSGYNEQFF.

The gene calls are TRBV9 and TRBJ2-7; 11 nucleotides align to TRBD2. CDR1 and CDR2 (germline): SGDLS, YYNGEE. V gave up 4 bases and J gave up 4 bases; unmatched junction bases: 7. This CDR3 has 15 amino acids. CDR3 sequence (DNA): TGTGCCAGCAGCTCACGCACTAGCGGGAGTTACGAGCAGTACTTC. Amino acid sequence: CASSSRTSGSYEQYF.

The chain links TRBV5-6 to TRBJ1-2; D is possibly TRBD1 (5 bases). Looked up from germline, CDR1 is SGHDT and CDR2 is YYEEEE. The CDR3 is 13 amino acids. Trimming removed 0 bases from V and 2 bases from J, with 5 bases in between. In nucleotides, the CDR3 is TGTGCCAGCAGCTTGGCAGGGAACTATGGCTACACCTTC. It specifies CASSLAGNYGYTF.

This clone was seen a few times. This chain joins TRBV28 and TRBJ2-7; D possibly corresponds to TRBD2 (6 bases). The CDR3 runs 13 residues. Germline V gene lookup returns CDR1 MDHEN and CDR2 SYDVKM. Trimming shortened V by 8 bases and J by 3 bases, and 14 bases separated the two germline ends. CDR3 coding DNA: TGTGCCAGCGACGCCGGGGGACTCTACGAGCAGTACTTC. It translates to CASDAGGLYEQYF.

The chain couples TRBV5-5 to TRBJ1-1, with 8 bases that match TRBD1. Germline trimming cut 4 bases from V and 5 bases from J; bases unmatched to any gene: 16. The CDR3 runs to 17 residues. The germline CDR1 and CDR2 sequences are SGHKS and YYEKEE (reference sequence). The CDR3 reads CASSPRRQGALGTEAFF. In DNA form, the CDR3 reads TGTGCCAGCAGCCCCCGGCGGCAGGGGGCGCTGGGTACTGAAGCTTTCTTT.

CDR3 residues: CASSVGSVLSSYEQYF. The CDR3 coding sequence is TGTGCCAGCAGTGTTGGTAGCGTCCTGAGCTCCTACGAGCAGTACTTC. This chain links TRBV2 with TRBJ2-7, with D possibly matching TRBD2 (5 bases). Germline-derived CDR1 and CDR2 are SNHLY and FYNNEI. The CDR3 has 16 amino acids. V dropped 4 bases and J dropped 0 bases, with 16 bases sitting between them.

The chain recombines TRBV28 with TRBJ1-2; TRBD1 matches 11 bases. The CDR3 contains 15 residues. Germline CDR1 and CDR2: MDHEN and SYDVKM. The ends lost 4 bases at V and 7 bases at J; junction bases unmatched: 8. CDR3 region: CASSWTGGAGGGYTF. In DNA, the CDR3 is TGTGCCAGCAGTTGGACAGGGGGCGCAGGGGGTGGCTACACCTTC.

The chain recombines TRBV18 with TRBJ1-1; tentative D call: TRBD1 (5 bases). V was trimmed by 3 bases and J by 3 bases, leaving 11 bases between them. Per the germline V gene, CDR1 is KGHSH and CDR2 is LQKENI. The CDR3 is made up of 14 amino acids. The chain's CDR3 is CASSPTASHTEAFF. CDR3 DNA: TGTGCCAGCTCACCGACAGCATCGCACACTGAAGCTTTCTTT.

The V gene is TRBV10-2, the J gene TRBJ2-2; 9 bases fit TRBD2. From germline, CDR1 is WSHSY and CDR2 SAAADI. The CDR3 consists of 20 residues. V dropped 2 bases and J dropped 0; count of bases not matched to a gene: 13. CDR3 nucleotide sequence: TGCGCCAGCAGTGAGAGTGTCGCTAGCGGGGCCCCCGCGAACACCGGGGAGCTGTTTTTT. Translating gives CASSESVASGAPANTGELFF.

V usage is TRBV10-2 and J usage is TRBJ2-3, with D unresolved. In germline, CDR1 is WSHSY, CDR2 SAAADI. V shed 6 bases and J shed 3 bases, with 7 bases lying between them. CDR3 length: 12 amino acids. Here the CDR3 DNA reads TGCGCCAGCAGATCTAGAACAGATACGCAGTATTTT. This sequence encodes CASRSRTDTQYF.

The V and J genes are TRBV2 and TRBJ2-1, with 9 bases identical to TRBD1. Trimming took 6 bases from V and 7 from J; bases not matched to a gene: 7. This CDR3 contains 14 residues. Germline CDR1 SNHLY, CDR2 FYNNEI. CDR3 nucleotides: TGTGCCAGCAGCTGGGGACAGGGTGAAAATGAGCAGTTCTTC. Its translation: CASSWGQGENEQFF.

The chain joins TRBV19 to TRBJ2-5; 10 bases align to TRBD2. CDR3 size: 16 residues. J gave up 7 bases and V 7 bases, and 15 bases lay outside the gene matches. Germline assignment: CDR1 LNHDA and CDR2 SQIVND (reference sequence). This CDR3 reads CASMERGGAQSGTQYF. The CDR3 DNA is TGTGCCAGTATGGAGCGGGGGGGAGCCCAGAGCGGGACCCAGTACTTC.

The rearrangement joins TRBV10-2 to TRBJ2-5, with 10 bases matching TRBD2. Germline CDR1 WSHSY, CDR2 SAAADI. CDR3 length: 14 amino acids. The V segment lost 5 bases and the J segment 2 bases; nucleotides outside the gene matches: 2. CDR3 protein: CASSLAGAQETQYF. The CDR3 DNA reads TGCGCCAGCAGTCTAGCGGGAGCTCAAGAGACCCAGTACTTC.

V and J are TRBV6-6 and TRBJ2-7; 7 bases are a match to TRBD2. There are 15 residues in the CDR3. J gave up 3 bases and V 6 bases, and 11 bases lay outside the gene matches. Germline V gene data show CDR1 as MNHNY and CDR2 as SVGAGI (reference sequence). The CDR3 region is CASRTEGTGGYEQYF. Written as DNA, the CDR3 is TGTGCCAGCAGGACCGAGGGGACGGGGGGCTACGAGCAGTACTTC.

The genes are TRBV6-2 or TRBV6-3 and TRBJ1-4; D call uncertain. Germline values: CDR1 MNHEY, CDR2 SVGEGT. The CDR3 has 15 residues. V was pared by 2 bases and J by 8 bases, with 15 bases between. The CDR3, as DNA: TGTGCCAGCAGTTACCCCCTCGGGAGAGAAGAAAAACTGTTTTTT. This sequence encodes CASSYPLGREEKLFF.

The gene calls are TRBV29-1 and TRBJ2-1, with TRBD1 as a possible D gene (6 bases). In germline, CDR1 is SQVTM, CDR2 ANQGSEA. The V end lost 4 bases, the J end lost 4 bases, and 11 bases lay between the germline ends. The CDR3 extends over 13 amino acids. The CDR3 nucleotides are TGCAGCGTTGGGTGGGACAAATACAATGAGCAGTTCTTC. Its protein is CSVGWDKYNEQFF.

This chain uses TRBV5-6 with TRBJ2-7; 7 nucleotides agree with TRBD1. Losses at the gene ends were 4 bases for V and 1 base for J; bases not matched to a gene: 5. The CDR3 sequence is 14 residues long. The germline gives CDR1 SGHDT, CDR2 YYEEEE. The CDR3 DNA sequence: TGTGCCAGCAGCACCCCGGGACAGTCCTACGAGCAGTACTTC. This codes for CASSTPGQSYEQYF.

CDR3 in amino acids: CASSLAIGGDQPQHF. Written as DNA, the CDR3 is TGTGCCAGCAGCTTGGCCATTGGGGGGGACCAGCCCCAGCATTTT. The gene calls are TRBV5-8 and TRBJ1-5; D is perhaps TRBD1 (5 bases). V lost 0 bases and J lost 7, with 14 bases in between. The length of the CDR3 is 15 residues. Germline V gives CDR1 SGHTS, CDR2 YDEGEE.

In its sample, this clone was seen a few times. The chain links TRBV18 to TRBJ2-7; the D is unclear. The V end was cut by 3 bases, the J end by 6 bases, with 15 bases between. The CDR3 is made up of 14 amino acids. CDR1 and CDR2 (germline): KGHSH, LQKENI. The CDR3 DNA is TGTGCCAGCTCACCGGCCGGGTTTATTGGCGAGCAGTACTTC. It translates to CASSPAGFIGEQYF.

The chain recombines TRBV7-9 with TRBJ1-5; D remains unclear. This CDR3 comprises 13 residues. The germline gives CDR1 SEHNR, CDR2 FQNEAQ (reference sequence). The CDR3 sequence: CAGTESSDQPQHF. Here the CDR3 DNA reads TGTGCGGGCACTGAATCTTCGGATCAGCCCCAGCATTTT.

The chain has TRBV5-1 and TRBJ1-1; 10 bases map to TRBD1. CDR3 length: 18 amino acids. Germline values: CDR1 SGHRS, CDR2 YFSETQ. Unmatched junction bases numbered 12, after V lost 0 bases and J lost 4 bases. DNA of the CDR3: TGCGCCAGCAGCTTGGCCCCCCGAGGGACAGGGGTTTCCACTGAAGCTTTCTTT. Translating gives CASSLAPRGTGVSTEAFF. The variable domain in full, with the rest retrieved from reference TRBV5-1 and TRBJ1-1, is KAGVTQTPRYLIKTRGQQVTLSCSPISGHRSVSWYQQTPGQGLQFLFEYFSETQRNKGNFPGRFSGRQFSNSRSEMNVSTLELGDSALYLCASSLAPRGTGVSTEAFFGQGTRLTVV.

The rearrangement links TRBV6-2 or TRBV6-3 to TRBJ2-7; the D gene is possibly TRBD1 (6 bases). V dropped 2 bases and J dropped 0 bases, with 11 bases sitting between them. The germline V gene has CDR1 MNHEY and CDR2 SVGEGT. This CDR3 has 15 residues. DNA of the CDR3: TGTGCCAGCAGTTACCGACTACAGGGCTCCTACGAGCAGTACTTC. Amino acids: CASSYRLQGSYEQYF.

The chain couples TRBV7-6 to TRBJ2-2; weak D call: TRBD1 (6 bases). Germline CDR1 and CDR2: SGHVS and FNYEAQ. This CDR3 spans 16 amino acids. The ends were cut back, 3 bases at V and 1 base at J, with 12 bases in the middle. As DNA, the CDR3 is TGTGCCAGCAGCTTGCGGCCGGGACAGAACACCGGGGAGCTGTTTTTT. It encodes CASSLRPGQNTGELFF.